The T cell receptor (beta chain) under discussion was sequenced for a study of blood T cell repertoires in COVID-19. The wider study: T cells, B-cell-depleted T cells, or PBMCs provided the cDNA or gDNA that served as material.

Profiling relied on immunoSEQ multiplex PCR, and the TCRdb table lists in-frame clones only, not all of them. The table includes 100,000 to 120,000 clones, approximately 85% detected once. Germline values: CDR1 SGHVS, CDR2 FNYEAQ. V lost 2 bases, J lost 3 bases, and 20 bases lay in between. The CDR3 covers 18 residues. This TCR was recovered from an older woman with acute or convalescent COVID-19. Sequenced sample: peripheral blood. The rearrangement links TRBV7-6 to TRBJ1-5, with D possibly being TRBD1 (6 bases). CDR3 sequence (DNA): TGTGCCAGCAGCTTAAGGACCCCCCAGGGGACATTCAATCAGCCCCAGCATTTT. It yields the protein CASSLRTPQGTFNQPQHF.